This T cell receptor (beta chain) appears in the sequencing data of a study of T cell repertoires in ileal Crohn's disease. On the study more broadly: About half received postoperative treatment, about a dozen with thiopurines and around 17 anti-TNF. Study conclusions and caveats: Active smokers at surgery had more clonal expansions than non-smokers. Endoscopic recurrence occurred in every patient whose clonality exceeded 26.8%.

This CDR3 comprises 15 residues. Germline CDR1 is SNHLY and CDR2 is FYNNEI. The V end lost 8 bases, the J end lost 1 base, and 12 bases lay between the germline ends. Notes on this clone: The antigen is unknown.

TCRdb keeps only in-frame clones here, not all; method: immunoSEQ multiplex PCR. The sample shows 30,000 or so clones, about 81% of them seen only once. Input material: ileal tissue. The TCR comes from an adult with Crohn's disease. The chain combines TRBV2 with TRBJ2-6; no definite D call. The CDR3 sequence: CASRGMLSGANVLTF. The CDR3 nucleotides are TGTGCCAGCCGCGGCATGTTGTCTGGGGCCAACGTCCTGACTTTC.